These T cell receptor beta chains were read from a single sample in a study of blood T cell repertoires in COVID-19. The assay was immunoSEQ multiplex PCR, and TCRdb's table has in-frame clones only and misses some. The repertoire consists of 150,000 to 200,000 clones, with approximately 80% occurring once and the leading ten covering 10% to 15%. Sequencing input: PBMCs or T cells enriched from blood (not recorded which). The receptors derive from a woman aged 60-70 years who had recovered from COVID-19. CDR3s include the opening cysteine and the closing phenylalanine or tryptophan. Each record gives: J gene, clone size, CDR3 length, V gene, D gene, CDR3 protein, CDR3 DNA. D genes are given only for firm matches. Only some rows state a clone size, as once, few, many or a class for expanded clones.

TRBJ1-6,NA,14,TRBV7-2,NA,CASSYTGNNSPLHF,TGTGCCAGCAGCTACACAGGGAATAATTCACCCCTCCACTTT
TRBJ1-6,NA,15,TRBV5-1,TRBD1,CASSPTGGYNSPLHF,TGCGCCAGCAGCCCGACAGGGGGCTATAATTCACCCCTCCACTTT
TRBJ2-7,NA,14,TRBV29-1,NA,CSVGTGQLTYEQYF,TGCAGCGTTGGTACCGGACAGTTAACCTACGAGCAGTACTTC
TRBJ1-4,few,17,TRBV5-1,TRBD1,CASSWDRGSATNEKLFF,TGCGCCAGCAGCTGGGACAGGGGAAGCGCAACTAATGAAAAACTGTTTTTT
TRBJ2-5,NA,13,TRBV30,NA,CAWSVQIGETQYF,TGTGCCTGGAGTGTACAAATTGGAGAGACCCAGTACTTC
TRBJ1-1,NA,13,TRBV5-1,NA,CASSLEQNTEAFF,TGCGCCAGCAGCTTGGAGCAGAACACTGAAGCTTTCTTT
TRBJ2-7,NA,13,TRBV27,TRBD1,CASCRDRGYEQYF,TGTGCCAGCTGCCGGGACAGGGGATACGAGCAGTACTTC
TRBJ1-2,NA,14,TRBV25-1,NA,CASSEFGRDYGYTF,TGTGCCAGCAGTGAATTTGGGCGGGACTATGGCTACACCTTC
TRBJ2-3,NA,14,TRBV27,TRBD1,CASAQGAIPDTQYF,TGTGCCAGCGCCCAGGGGGCCATCCCAGATACGCAGTATTTT
TRBJ2-1,once,15,TRBV6-5,NA,CASTPTWSSYNEQFF,TGTGCCAGCACCCCGACCTGGAGCTCCTACAATGAGCAGTTCTTC
TRBJ1-2,NA,15,TRBV5-1,TRBD1,CASSAPGTGGDGYTF,TGCGCCAGCAGCGCCCCTGGGACAGGGGGGGATGGCTACACCTTC
TRBJ1-6,NA,17,TRBV4-2,TRBD1,CASSQDPGTGLNSPLHF,TGTGCCAGCAGCCAAGATCCCGGGACAGGGTTGAATTCACCCCTCCACTTT
TRBJ2-3,once,12,TRBV30,NA,CASTLSFDTQYF,TGTGCGTCTACTCTCTCATTCGATACGCAGTATTTT
TRBJ1-2,NA,15,TRBV18,TRBD1,CASSPPTGGDYGYTF,TGTGCCAGCTCACCGCCTACAGGGGGGGACTATGGCTACACCTTC
TRBJ2-3,NA,16,TRBV6-1,NA,CASSEARHSFTDTQYF,TGTGCCAGCAGTGAAGCGAGGCATTCATTCACAGATACGCAGTATTTT
TRBJ1-5,once,15,TRBV2,TRBD1,CASTETTGGHQPQHF,TGTGCCAGCACCGAGACGACAGGGGGCCATCAGCCCCAGCATTTT
TRBJ2-7,once,14,TRBV3-1/TRBV3-2,NA,CASSQNAEGGEQYF,TGTGCCAGCAGCCAAAACGCAGAGGGCGGCGAGCAGTACTTC
TRBJ2-2,NA,15,TRBV5-1,TRBD1,CASSPGQINTGELFF,TGCGCCAGCAGCCCGGGACAGATTAACACCGGGGAGCTGTTTTTT
TRBJ2-7,NA,16,TRBV9,NA,CALTGSSHGVLYEQYF,TGTGCCCTAACTGGGAGCAGCCACGGCGTACTTTACGAGCAGTACTTC
TRBJ2-7,NA,13,TRBV5-1,NA,CASSLGGWYEQYF,TGCGCCAGCAGCTTGGGAGGATGGTACGAGCAGTACTTC
TRBJ1-5,once,13,TRBV3-1/TRBV3-2,NA,CASSQSRPGTQHF,TGTGCCAGCAGCCAATCTCGCCCGGGGACACAGCATTTT
TRBJ2-7,few,15,TRBV5-1,NA,CASSLEAGVYYEQYF,TGCGCCAGCAGCTTGGAGGCAGGGGTTTACTACGAGCAGTACTTC
TRBJ1-5,NA,14,TRBV5-1,TRBD1,CASSQGQGNQPQHF,TGCGCCAGCAGCCAAGGACAGGGTAATCAGCCCCAGCATTTT
TRBJ2-2,NA,15,TRBV28,NA,CASLRNQEVAGELFF,TGTGCCAGCCTACGGAACCAGGAGGTCGCCGGGGAGCTGTTTTTT
TRBJ1-6,NA,14,TRBV5-1,TRBD1,CASSGGQGNSPLHF,TGCGCCAGCAGCGGGGGACAGGGGAATTCACCCCTCCACTTT
TRBJ1-3,NA,12,TRBV10-3,NA,CATGGSGNTIYF,TGTGCCACCGGGGGGTCTGGAAACACCATATATTTT
TRBJ2-1,NA,19,TRBV7-2,NA,CASSLEALSLTPRISEQFF,TGTGCCAGCAGCTTAGAAGCGCTTAGTCTTACCCCTCGTATCAGTGAGCAGTTCTTC
TRBJ2-1,once,13,TRBV30,TRBD1,CAWSLGTGFEQFF,TGTGCCTGGAGTCTCGGGACAGGGTTTGAGCAGTTCTTC
TRBJ2-7,NA,15,TRBV9,TRBD1,CASSAGTGDQYEQYF,TGTGCCAGCAGCGCCGGGACAGGGGATCAGTACGAGCAGTACTTC
TRBJ2-1,NA,17,TRBV4-1,NA,CASSQVMGQNSYNEQFF,TGCGCCAGCAGCCAAGTAATGGGCCAGAACTCCTACAATGAGCAGTTCTTC
TRBJ2-2,NA,15,TRBV3-1/TRBV3-2,TRBD2,CASSYGGRATGELFF,TGTGCCAGCAGCTACGGCGGGAGGGCGACCGGGGAGCTGTTTTTT
TRBJ2-7,NA,13,TRBV20-1,NA,CSASPSTDYEQYF,TGCAGTGCTAGTCCATCGACAGATTACGAGCAGTACTTC
TRBJ1-5,NA,13,TRBV9,NA,CASTQYSNQPQHF,TGTGCCAGCACTCAGTATAGCAATCAGCCCCAGCATTTT
TRBJ1-1,few,13,TRBV14,NA,CASSPQVGTEAFF,TGTGCCAGCAGCCCTCAGGTTGGCACTGAAGCTTTCTTT
TRBJ1-2,NA,15,TRBV5-4,NA,CASSLVGVANYGYTF,TGTGCCAGCAGCTTGGTAGGGGTGGCTAACTATGGCTACACCTTC
TRBJ2-3,NA,13,TRBV5-4,NA,CASSTRGGDTQYF,TGTGCCAGCAGCACGCGGGGAGGTGATACGCAGTATTTT
TRBJ2-5,NA,15,TRBV6-5,NA,CASRPTGPREETQYF,TGTGCCAGCAGACCCACCGGGCCCAGGGAAGAGACCCAGTACTTC
TRBJ2-5,NA,16,TRBV5-4,NA,CASSLLSRGGRETQYF,TGTGCCAGCAGCTTACTTTCTAGGGGAGGTCGAGAGACCCAGTACTTC
TRBJ2-5,NA,14,TRBV6-1,TRBD2,CASSEALARQTQYF,TGTGCCAGCAGTGAAGCACTAGCGAGGCAGACCCAGTACTTC
TRBJ2-5,NA,14,TRBV24-1,TRBD1,CATSDSTGGETQYF,TGTGCCACCAGTGATTCTACAGGGGGAGAGACCCAGTACTTC
TRBJ2-7,NA,17,TRBV6-4,NA,CASSLPLQAPSGDEQYF,TGTGCCAGCAGCCTCCCCCTACAGGCGCCCAGTGGTGACGAGCAGTACTTC
TRBJ2-5,NA,15,TRBV4-1,NA,CASSQDRIGAETQYF,TGCGCCAGCAGCCAAGATCGGATAGGGGCGGAGACCCAGTACTTC
TRBJ1-1,NA,16,TRBV18,TRBD1,CASSVGTGALNTEAFF,TGTGCCAGCTCAGTCGGGACAGGAGCGTTGAACACTGAAGCTTTCTTT
TRBJ1-6,NA,15,TRBV10-3,NA,CAISESGGYNSPLHF,TGTGCCATCAGTGAGTCGGGGGGGTATAATTCACCCCTCCACTTT